This TCR beta chain was recorded in a study of blood T cell repertoires in COVID-19. Adults between roughly 18 and 89 years of age took part from more than 20 US areas. Grouping used clinical history reported by participants in a survey and questionnaire. The CDR3 covers 14 residues. From germline, CDR1 is MNHEY and CDR2 SMNVEV (reference sequence). The V gene lost 6 bases and the J gene lost 1 base, with 11 bases spanning the gap. In the original analysis: From reference gene primer amplification, estimates of nucleated cell counts were derived. Clones were read by immunoSEQ multiplex PCR, and TCRdb kept only the in-frame ones, dropping some. That table is the source of V, J and clone size, and D and trimming were worked out from the DNA. The profile shows around 280,000 clones, roughly 90% of them singletons.

The sequence came from a woman under 30 with acute COVID-19. What was sequenced was PBMCs or T cells enriched from blood (not recorded which). This sequence joins TRBV27 and TRBJ2-3, with a weak D call TRBD2 (5 bases). The CDR3 reads CASRTFSGTDTQYF. The CDR3 coding sequence is TGTGCCAGCAGAACCTTTAGCGGCACAGATACGCAGTATTTT.